These T cell receptor beta chains were read from a single sample in a study of circulating tumor DNA in untreated peripheral T-cell lymphoma. The protocol was immunoSEQ multiplex PCR, while the TCRdb copy is restricted to in-frame clones and leaves out a portion. The sample lists 300 to 400 clones; 86% were seen once. The sequencing sample was made of cell-free DNA from blood serum. The receptors stem from a human donor with peripheral T-cell lymphoma. Each CDR3 is given with its conserved first and last residue. The order of the fields is V gene, J gene, D gene, clone size, CDR3 protein, CDR3 DNA. A D gene is named only where the DNA matches it firmly. Rows give clone size only sometimes, using once, few, many, or a class for an expanded clone.

v_gene: TRBV19; j_gene: TRBJ2-7; d_gene: TRBD1; abundance: .; CDR3aa: CASSAPGTGGAFPHEQYF; CDR3nt: TGTGCCAGTAGTGCACCCGGGACAGGGGGCGCGTTCCCCCACGAGCAGTACTTC
v_gene: TRBV28; j_gene: TRBJ2-1; d_gene: .; abundance: .; CDR3aa: CATGTTAQQFF; CDR3nt: TGTGCCACCGGGACCACAGCGCAGCAGTTCTTC
v_gene: TRBV5-6; j_gene: TRBJ1-4; d_gene: TRBD1; abundance: .; CDR3aa: CASSLGGTVNEKLFF; CDR3nt: TGTGCCAGCAGCTTGGGAGGGACAGTAAATGAAAAACTGTTTTTT
v_gene: TRBV5-1; j_gene: TRBJ2-1; d_gene: TRBD1; abundance: .; CDR3aa: CASSFKAGGYNEQFF; CDR3nt: TGCGCCAGCAGCTTTAAGGCAGGGGGTTACAATGAGCAGTTCTTC
v_gene: TRBV9; j_gene: TRBJ2-2; d_gene: .; abundance: .; CDR3aa: CASSVGGFTGELFF; CDR3nt: TGTGCCAGCAGCGTAGGAGGATTCACCGGGGAGCTGTTTTTT
v_gene: TRBV19; j_gene: TRBJ2-1; d_gene: .; abundance: .; CDR3aa: CASSIWTLYNEQFF; CDR3nt: TGTGCCAGTAGTATCTGGACTTTGTACAATGAGCAGTTCTTC
v_gene: TRBV7-1; j_gene: TRBJ1-2; d_gene: .; abundance: .; CDR3aa: CASSLRGSYNYGYTF; CDR3nt: TGTGCCAGCAGTTTAAGAGGGTCATATAACTATGGCTACACCTTC
v_gene: TRBV5-1; j_gene: TRBJ2-1; d_gene: .; abundance: once; CDR3aa: CASSLAASSYNEQFF; CDR3nt: TGCGCCAGCAGCTTGGCCGCTAGCTCCTACAATGAGCAGTTCTTC
v_gene: TRBV9; j_gene: TRBJ2-7; d_gene: .; abundance: .; CDR3aa: CASSPDSYEQYF; CDR3nt: TGTGCCAGCAGCCCGGACAGCTACGAGCAGTACTTC
v_gene: TRBV6-1; j_gene: TRBJ1-1; d_gene: .; abundance: .; CDR3aa: CASVGREAFF; CDR3nt: TGTGCCAGCGTAGGTCGAGAGGCTTTCTTT
v_gene: TRBV11-2; j_gene: TRBJ1-6; d_gene: .; abundance: .; CDR3aa: CASSSWGAGPRDNSPLHF; CDR3nt: TGTGCCAGCAGCTCCTGGGGGGCCGGGCCGAGAGATAATTCACCCCTCCACTTT
v_gene: TRBV5-5; j_gene: TRBJ1-6; d_gene: TRBD1; abundance: once; CDR3aa: CASTFYDRDGQPLHF; CDR3nt: TGTGCCAGCACCTTTTACGACAGGGACGGTCAGCCCCTCCACTTT
v_gene: TRBV10-3; j_gene: TRBJ1-3; d_gene: TRBD1; abundance: .; CDR3aa: CAIKGQGNSGNTIYF; CDR3nt: TGTGCCATCAAAGGACAGGGGAACTCTGGAAACACCATATATTTT
v_gene: TRBV19; j_gene: TRBJ2-1; d_gene: TRBD2; abundance: once; CDR3aa: CASSIVAGGPNEQFF; CDR3nt: TGTGCCAGTAGTATCGTGGCGGGAGGGCCCAATGAGCAGTTCTTC
v_gene: TRBV18; j_gene: TRBJ2-6; d_gene: .; abundance: .; CDR3aa: CASSGVTDIYSRANVLTF; CDR3nt: TGTGCCAGCTCAGGTGTTACGGACATTTACAGTCGGGCCAACGTCCTGACTTTC
v_gene: TRBV5-1; j_gene: TRBJ1-2; d_gene: TRBD1; abundance: .; CDR3aa: CASSLAWTGKNYGYTF; CDR3nt: TGCGCCAGCAGCTTGGCCTGGACAGGGAAGAACTATGGCTACACCTTC
v_gene: TRBV11-3; j_gene: TRBJ2-6; d_gene: TRBD2; abundance: .; CDR3aa: CASSLALGGALTSGANVLTF; CDR3nt: TGTGCCAGCAGCTTAGCCCTCGGGGGGGCCCTAACCTCTGGGGCCAACGTCCTGACTTTC
v_gene: TRBV5-6; j_gene: TRBJ2-7; d_gene: TRBD2; abundance: .; CDR3aa: CASSLGGGPSEQYF; CDR3nt: TGTGCCAGCAGCTTGGGCGGGGGGCCCAGCGAGCAGTACTTC
v_gene: TRBV4-1; j_gene: TRBJ2-6; d_gene: .; abundance: .; CDR3aa: CASTLETGANVLTF; CDR3nt: TGCGCCAGCACCTTGGAGACTGGGGCCAACGTCCTGACTTTC
v_gene: TRBV28; j_gene: TRBJ2-7; d_gene: .; abundance: .; CDR3aa: CASSLGTSSYEQYF; CDR3nt: TGTGCCAGCAGTTTAGGTACTAGCTCCTACGAGCAGTACTTC
v_gene: TRBV9; j_gene: TRBJ1-1; d_gene: .; abundance: .; CDR3aa: CASSLNPDTSNTEAFF; CDR3nt: TGTGCCAGCTCCCTTAATCCCGATACTTCGAACACTGAAGCTTTCTTT
v_gene: TRBV6-9; j_gene: TRBJ1-2; d_gene: .; abundance: .; CDR3aa: CASSLRGSYNYGYTF; CDR3nt: TGTGCCAGCAGTTTAAGAGGGTCATATAACTATGGCTACACCTTC
v_gene: TRBV6-6; j_gene: TRBJ1-2; d_gene: .; abundance: once; CDR3aa: CASSLRGSYNYGYTF; CDR3nt: TGTGCCAGCAGTTTAAGAGGGTCATATAACTATGGCTACACCTTC
v_gene: TRBV5-6; j_gene: TRBJ2-7; d_gene: TRBD2; abundance: .; CDR3aa: CASSLGLAGDYEQYF; CDR3nt: TGTGCCAGCAGCTTGGGACTAGCGGGAGACTACGAGCAGTACTTC
v_gene: TRBV7-9; j_gene: TRBJ2-1; d_gene: .; abundance: .; CDR3aa: CASSFGDGGDEQFF; CDR3nt: TGTGCCAGCAGCTTTGGTGACGGGGGAGATGAGCAGTTCTTC
v_gene: TRBV18; j_gene: TRBJ1-5; d_gene: .; abundance: .; CDR3aa: CASSQTIIGDNQPQHF; CDR3nt: TGTGCCAGCTCACAGACCATTATCGGCGACAATCAGCCCCAGCATTTT
v_gene: TRBV28; j_gene: TRBJ1-1; d_gene: .; abundance: .; CDR3aa: CASSPLGVNTEAFF; CDR3nt: TGTGCCAGCAGTCCGCTCGGGGTGAACACTGAAGCTTTCTTT
v_gene: TRBV12-5; j_gene: TRBJ1-5; d_gene: .; abundance: .; CDR3aa: CASGLSQPQHF; CDR3nt: TGTGCTAGTGGTTTAAGTCAGCCCCAGCATTTT
v_gene: TRBV2; j_gene: TRBJ2-7; d_gene: TRBD2; abundance: .; CDR3aa: CASSDSSSGSYEQYF; CDR3nt: TGTGCCAGCAGTGATTCGTCTAGCGGGAGTTACGAGCAGTACTTC
v_gene: TRBV15; j_gene: TRBJ2-1; d_gene: .; abundance: .; CDR3aa: CATSTRTTSSYNEQFF; CDR3nt: TGTGCCACCAGCACTAGAACTACCAGCTCCTACAATGAGCAGTTCTTC
v_gene: TRBV27; j_gene: TRBJ1-2; d_gene: .; abundance: .; CDR3aa: CASSLRGSYNYGYTF; CDR3nt: TGTGCCAGCAGTTTAAGAGGGTCATATAACTATGGCTACACCTTC
v_gene: TRBV7-9; j_gene: TRBJ2-3; d_gene: .; abundance: once; CDR3aa: CASSLARGRTDTQYF; CDR3nt: TGTGCCAGCAGCTTAGCCAGGGGCCGGACAGATACGCAGTATTTT
v_gene: TRBV18; j_gene: TRBJ1-2; d_gene: TRBD1; abundance: .; CDR3aa: CASSRKGALGYTF; CDR3nt: TGTGCCAGCTCAAGGAAGGGGGCGCTTGGCTACACCTTC
v_gene: TRBV28; j_gene: TRBJ2-3; d_gene: TRBD2; abundance: .; CDR3aa: CASSPGVSGSADTQYF; CDR3nt: TGTGCCAGCAGTCCGGGGGTTAGCGGGAGCGCAGATACGCAGTATTTT
v_gene: TRBV4-2; j_gene: TRBJ2-3; d_gene: .; abundance: .; CDR3aa: CASSQETERSDTQYF; CDR3nt: TGTGCCAGCAGCCAAGAAACCGAGCGGTCAGATACGCAGTATTTT
v_gene: TRBV4-3; j_gene: TRBJ1-3; d_gene: TRBD1; abundance: .; CDR3aa: CASSQEPGGIGNTIYF; CDR3nt: TGCGCCAGCAGCCAAGAACCAGGGGGAATCGGAAACACCATATATTTT
v_gene: TRBV6-5; j_gene: TRBJ1-6; d_gene: .; abundance: .; CDR3aa: CASSYSQPTNNSPLHF; CDR3nt: TGTGCCAGCAGTTACTCGCAACCTACTAATAATTCACCCCTCCACTTT
v_gene: TRBV30; j_gene: TRBJ2-3; d_gene: TRBD1; abundance: .; CDR3aa: CAWHRDRGTTDTQYF; CDR3nt: TGTGCCTGGCACCGGGACAGGGGAACCACAGATACGCAGTATTTT
v_gene: TRBV30; j_gene: TRBJ2-3; d_gene: TRBD2; abundance: .; CDR3aa: CAWSAGLAADTQYF; CDR3nt: TGTGCCTGGTCGGCGGGACTAGCAGCAGATACGCAGTATTTT
v_gene: TRBV19; j_gene: TRBJ1-4; d_gene: .; abundance: once; CDR3aa: CASSILGATREKLFF; CDR3nt: TGTGCCAGTAGTATCCTCGGGGCAACACGGGAAAAACTGTTTTTT
v_gene: TRBV9; j_gene: TRBJ2-3; d_gene: .; abundance: once; CDR3aa: CASSFRSGFDTQYF; CDR3nt: TGTGCCAGCAGCTTCCGATCGGGTTTTGATACGCAGTATTTT
v_gene: TRBV19; j_gene: TRBJ1-4; d_gene: .; abundance: .; CDR3aa: CASSGQWGEKLFF; CDR3nt: TGTGCCAGTAGTGGACAGTGGGGTGAAAAACTGTTTTTT
v_gene: TRBV19; j_gene: TRBJ1-1; d_gene: .; abundance: few; CDR3aa: CASLGGSREGGAFF; CDR3nt: TGTGCCAGTTTGGGGGGCAGTAGAGAGGGAGGAGCTTTCTTT
v_gene: TRBV30; j_gene: TRBJ2-2; d_gene: .; abundance: once; CDR3aa: CAWSRGTPNTGELFF; CDR3nt: TGTGCCTGGAGTCGTGGGACTCCGAACACCGGGGAGCTGTTTTTT
v_gene: TRBV7-6; j_gene: TRBJ1-6; d_gene: .; abundance: .; CDR3aa: CASSLEQGGFYNSPLHF; CDR3nt: TGTGCCAGCAGCTTAGAGCAGGGTGGGTTCTATAATTCACCCCTCCACTTT